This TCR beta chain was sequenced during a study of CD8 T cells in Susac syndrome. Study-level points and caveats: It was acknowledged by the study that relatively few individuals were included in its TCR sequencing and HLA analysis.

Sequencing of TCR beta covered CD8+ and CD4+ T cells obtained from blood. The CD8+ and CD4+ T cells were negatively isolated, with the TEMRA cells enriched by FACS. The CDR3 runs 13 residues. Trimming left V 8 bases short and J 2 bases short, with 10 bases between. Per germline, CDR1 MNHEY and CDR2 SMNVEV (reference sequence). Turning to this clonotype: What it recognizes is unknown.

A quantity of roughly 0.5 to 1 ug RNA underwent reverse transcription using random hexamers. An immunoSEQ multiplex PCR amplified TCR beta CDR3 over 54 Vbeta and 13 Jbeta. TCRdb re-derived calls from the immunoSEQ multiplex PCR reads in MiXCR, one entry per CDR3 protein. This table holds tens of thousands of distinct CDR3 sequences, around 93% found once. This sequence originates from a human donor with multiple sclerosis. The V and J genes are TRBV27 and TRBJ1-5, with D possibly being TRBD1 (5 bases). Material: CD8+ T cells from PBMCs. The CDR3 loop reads CASGTRGNQPQHF. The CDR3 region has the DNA TGTGCCAGCGGGACTAGAGGCAATCAGCCCCAGCATTTT.